The sequence of this T cell receptor (beta chain) was determined in a study of T cells in Graves' hyperthyroidism and ophthalmopathy. Overall study context: Specimen type is peripheral blood, collected at initial diagnosis prior to any treatment. Study findings and constraints: Model output signaled ophthalmopathy a median 6.5 months ahead of onset.

V gave up 6 bases and J gave up 4 bases, with 25 bases separating them. CDR3 length: 17 residues. Germline V gene data show CDR1 as MNHNS and CDR2 as SASEGT. At least ten counts were recorded for this clonotype. What it binds is unknown. Amplification of TCR beta CDR3 regions used RNA as the template. The primer set for the first-round RT-PCR of the TCR CDR3 was HTBI. MiXCR, run by TCRdb on the multiplex PCR reads, gives a single entry per CDR3 protein. The data contain approximately 690,000 distinct CDR3 sequences, more than 14% of them seen just once; the ten biggest clones take up around 13%. Ophthalmopathy in the patients scored at least 3 on Clinical Activity Score and at least 4 on NOSPECS grade, lasting under 3 months. Extraction of PBMCs used around 9.6 ml of fresh peripheral blood.

This TCR came from a woman between 50 and 59 years old with Graves' ophthalmopathy. Sequencing was done on a sample of blood. The rearrangement uses TRBV6-1 and TRBJ2-7; D may match TRBD1 or TRBD2 (5 bases each). The CDR3 DNA sequence: TGTGCCAGCAGCCACTACGTGGGGGTAATAGCGTGGTACGAGCAGTACTTC. Residues: CASSHYVGVIAWYEQYF.